Listed below are T cell receptor beta chains from one sample, sequenced in a study of cytomegalovirus exposure and HLA in healthy donors. Profiling relied on immunoSEQ multiplex PCR, and the TCRdb table lists in-frame clones only, not all of them. The profile shows 55,000 to 75,000 clones, 70% to 90% of them singletons. The material sequenced was PBMCs. The receptors derive from a man aged 18 to 35 in good health and CMV-seronegative. Both conserved end residues are part of each CDR3. The order of the fields is V gene, J gene, clone size, D gene, CDR3 protein, CDR3 DNA. D genes are given only for firm matches. Where a row states a size, it is once, few, many or the class of an expanded clone; other rows omit it.

TRBV30	TRBJ1-2	-	-	CAWSRRGLDYGYTF	TGTGCCTGGAGCCGTCGAGGGTTGGACTATGGCTACACCTTC
TRBV13	TRBJ2-4	-	-	CASVFEPGKNIQYF	TGTGCCAGCGTCTTCGAGCCAGGCAAAAACATTCAGTACTTC
TRBV4-1	TRBJ1-5	once	TRBD1	CASSQVSLQGVGPQHF	TGCGCCAGCAGCCAAGTCAGTCTACAGGGGGTCGGGCCCCAGCATTTT
TRBV15	TRBJ1-5	-	TRBD1	CATSGGTVSNQPQHF	TGTGCCACCAGCGGGGGGACAGTTAGCAATCAGCCCCAGCATTTT
TRBV23-1	TRBJ2-3	-	TRBD2	CASSQSPPGLAGVTDTQYF	TGCGCCAGCAGTCAATCCCCGCCGGGACTAGCGGGCGTCACAGATACGCAGTATTTT
TRBV2	TRBJ2-1	-	TRBD2	CATQAGGPVDNEQFF	TGTGCCACGCAAGCGGGGGGGCCGGTAGACAATGAGCAGTTCTTC
TRBV25-1	TRBJ1-1	-	-	CASSPPGMNTEAFF	TGTGCCAGCAGTCCTCCGGGGATGAACACTGAAGCTTTCTTT
TRBV25-1	TRBJ2-7	-	-	CASSEYGIYEQYF	TGTGCCAGCAGTGAATACGGGATCTACGAGCAGTACTTC
TRBV29-1	TRBJ2-7	-	TRBD1	CSVGLGTGDYEQYF	TGCAGCGTGGGGCTAGGGACAGGTGATTACGAGCAGTACTTC
TRBV6-1	TRBJ2-1	-	TRBD2	CASSESGGYEQFF	TGTGCCAGCAGTGAATCGGGGGGTTATGAGCAGTTCTTC
TRBV30	TRBJ1-6	-	TRBD1	CASGTGSSPLHF	TGTGCCTCCGGGACAGGGTCATCACCCCTCCACTTT
TRBV6-5	TRBJ2-7	-	TRBD2	CASSYGPAGAYEQYF	TGTGCCAGCAGTTACGGTCCAGCGGGGGCCTACGAGCAGTACTTC
TRBV28	TRBJ2-1	-	TRBD2	CASSFPGTSGHEQFF	TGTGCCAGCAGTTTCCCCGGGACTAGCGGGCATGAGCAGTTCTTC
TRBV9	TRBJ2-3	-	-	CASSAPGRGVDTQYF	TGTGCCAGCAGCGCCCCAGGGAGGGGGGTTGATACGCAGTATTTT
TRBV6-5	TRBJ1-4	-	-	CASSYDNSEKLFF	TGTGCCAGCAGTTACGATAACAGTGAAAAACTGTTTTTT
TRBV19	TRBJ1-5	-	-	CASTPVAMNNQPQHF	TGTGCCAGTACCCCCGTAGCGATGAACAATCAGCCCCAGCATTTT
TRBV10-3	TRBJ2-1	-	TRBD2	CAISGGLAGGPYNEQFF	TGTGCCATCAGTGGGGGACTAGCGGGGGGACCCTACAATGAGCAGTTCTTC
TRBV7-6	TRBJ2-1	-	-	CASSPLTDNEQFF	TGTGCCAGCAGCCCATTGACTGACAATGAGCAGTTCTTC
TRBV4-2	TRBJ2-3	-	-	CASSQVGAFTDTQYF	TGTGCCAGCAGCCAAGTAGGGGCGTTCACAGATACGCAGTATTTT
TRBV30	TRBJ1-1	-	TRBD1	CAWNRDRGSEGF	TGTGCCTGGAACCGGGACAGGGGGTCGGAGGGCTTT
TRBV6-4	TRBJ2-6	-	-	CASSDSGTSGANVLTF	TGTGCCAGCAGTGACTCGGGCACCTCTGGGGCCAACGTCCTGACTTTC
TRBV11-2	TRBJ2-5	-	TRBD2	CASSLRLAGIETQYF	TGTGCCAGCAGCTTGCGACTAGCGGGTATAGAGACCCAGTACTTC
TRBV28	TRBJ1-1	-	-	CASSFRGAGGTEAFF	TGTGCCAGCAGTTTCCGGGGAGCCGGAGGGACTGAAGCTTTCTTT
TRBV6-5	TRBJ2-7	-	-	CASSYSRRTDEYF	TGTGCCAGCAGTTACTCTCGGCGGACTGACGAGTACTTC
TRBV6-1	TRBJ1-6	-	TRBD1	CASSEVLTGDSPLHF	TGTGCCAGCAGTGAAGTTCTGACAGGGGATTCACCCCTCCACTTT
TRBV29-1	TRBJ2-2	-	-	CSVGTGTKNTGELFF	TGCAGCGTAGGCACCGGCACTAAGAACACCGGGGAGCTGTTTTTT
TRBV2	TRBJ2-7	-	-	CASSEEASRYEQYF	TGTGCCAGCAGTGAAGAAGCAAGTAGATACGAGCAGTACTTC
TRBV5-1	TRBJ1-5	-	-	CASRPEGGSNQPQHF	TGCGCCAGCAGGCCGGAAGGGGGTAGCAATCAGCCCCAGCATTTT
TRBV28	TRBJ2-4	-	TRBD2	CASSGGGRAKNIQYF	TGTGCCAGCAGCGGCGGGGGGCGAGCCAAAAACATTCAGTACTTC
TRBV4-2	TRBJ2-7	once	-	CASSLRSSSYEQYF	TGTGCCAGCAGCCTGAGGAGCTCTTCCTACGAGCAGTACTTC
TRBV11-2	TRBJ1-1	-	-	CASSLTRGLYVEAFF	TGTGCCAGCAGCCTAACCAGAGGTCTGTATGTTGAAGCTTTCTTT
TRBV4-1	TRBJ1-3	-	-	CASSQREGALFDTIYF	TGCGCCAGCAGCCAGAGGGAGGGTGCCCTCTTTGACACCATATATTTT
TRBV6-5	TRBJ2-2	once	-	CASSYSTGSITGELFF	TGTGCCAGCAGTTACTCTACAGGGTCAATAACCGGGGAGCTGTTTTTT
TRBV28	TRBJ1-1	-	TRBD1	CASSSPGTGGPVTEAFF	TGTGCCAGCAGTTCGCCCGGGACAGGGGGCCCAGTCACTGAAGCTTTCTTT
TRBV9	TRBJ1-1	-	-	CASSRETLNTEAFF	TGTGCCAGCAGCCGGGAGACTTTGAACACTGAAGCTTTCTTT
TRBV6-5	TRBJ2-1	-	-	CASSLKDTYNEQFF	TGTGCCAGCAGCCTTAAGGACACGTACAATGAGCAGTTCTTC
TRBV5-1	TRBJ1-1	-	-	CASSPGQNTEAFF	TGCGCCAGCAGCCCAGGACAGAACACTGAAGCTTTCTTT
TRBV30	TRBJ2-2	-	TRBD1	CAWTKDRADTGELFF	TGTGCCTGGACCAAGGACAGGGCAGACACCGGGGAGCTGTTTTTT
TRBV5-4	TRBJ1-2	-	TRBD1	CASSLWDRAGYTF	TGTGCCAGCAGCTTGTGGGACAGGGCTGGCTACACCTTC
TRBV20-1	TRBJ1-1	-	-	CSAQNTEAFF	TGCAGTGCTCAGAACACTGAAGCTTTCTTT
TRBV2	TRBJ2-5	-	-	CTSRGGGQGGLQETQYF	TGTACCAGCCGGGGAGGAGGGCAGGGGGGCCTTCAAGAGACCCAGTACTTC
TRBV4-1	TRBJ1-2	-	-	CASSQPPGVLGYTF	TGCGCCAGCAGCCAACCCCCAGGGGTTCTGGGCTACACCTTC
TRBV10-2	TRBJ1-2	-	-	CASTDSYGYTF	TGCGCCAGCACCGACTCGTATGGCTACACCTTC
TRBV7-2	TRBJ2-3	-	TRBD1	CASSSRQGGPDTQYF	TGTGCCAGCAGCTCCCGACAGGGTGGCCCAGATACGCAGTATTTT
TRBV6-5	TRBJ2-1	-	-	CASSYPADPEGNEQFF	TGTGCCAGCAGTTACCCGGCGGACCCAGAGGGCAATGAGCAGTTCTTC
TRBV11-2	TRBJ2-5	-	-	CASSLTGPETQYF	TGTGCCAGCAGCCTCACAGGGCCAGAGACCCAGTACTTC
TRBV27	TRBJ2-7	-	-	CASKRQGPTEQYF	TGTGCCAGCAAGAGGCAGGGTCCTACCGAGCAGTACTTC
TRBV4-1	TRBJ2-3	-	TRBD2	CASSQPWIYGTSGADTQYF	TGCGCCAGCAGCCAACCCTGGATCTACGGGACTAGCGGGGCGGATACGCAGTATTTT
TRBV4-1	TRBJ1-6	-	TRBD1	CASSRLDRAYNSPLHF	TGCGCCAGCAGCCGCCTGGACAGGGCCTATAATTCACCCCTCCACTTT
TRBV7-2	TRBJ2-1	-	-	CASSRGLAVPYNEQFF	TGTGCCAGCAGCCGGGGGCTAGCGGTACCCTACAATGAGCAGTTCTTC
TRBV5-4	TRBJ2-7	-	-	CASSLQLVPREQYF	TGTGCCAGCAGCTTACAACTAGTCCCTAGGGAGCAGTACTTC
TRBV7-2	TRBJ2-7	-	-	CASSSRTEYEQYF	TGTGCCAGCAGCTCACGGACAGAGTACGAGCAGTACTTC
TRBV7-7	TRBJ1-2	-	TRBD1	CASRRETGEVQEENYGYTF	TGTGCTAGCAGACGAGAGACAGGGGAAGTGCAGGAGGAAAACTATGGCTACACCTTC
TRBV19	TRBJ1-2	-	-	CASKDYGYGYTF	TGTGCCAGTAAAGATTACGGCTATGGCTACACCTTC
TRBV6-1	TRBJ1-2	-	TRBD1	CASSATGEYGYTF	TGTGCCAGCAGCGCGACAGGGGAATATGGCTACACCTTC
TRBV6-5	TRBJ1-1	once	TRBD1	CATLQGASTEAFF	TGTGCCACACTACAGGGGGCAAGCACTGAAGCTTTCTTT
TRBV9	TRBJ2-7	-	TRBD2	CASSAGGLTYEQYF	TGTGCCAGCAGTGCGGGGGGCCTAACCTACGAGCAGTACTTC
TRBV29-1	TRBJ1-6	-	-	CSVEIGSGDGYSPLHF	TGCAGCGTTGAAATAGGATCCGGGGATGGTTATTCACCCCTCCACTTT
TRBV7-9	TRBJ1-1	-	-	CASSFHLRHRAGTEAFF	TGTGCCAGCAGCTTCCATTTACGGCACAGGGCGGGCACTGAAGCTTTCTTT